The 6 T cell receptor beta chains in this list originate from one sample, sequenced in a study of blood T cell repertoires in COVID-19. Assay: immunoSEQ multiplex PCR; the TCRdb copy retains only in-frame clones and omits some. The data contain roughly 200,000 clones, over 75% of them seen just once; the ten biggest clones take up more than 5.5%. The sequenced sample consisted of peripheral blood. The receptors were gathered from an elderly man with acute or convalescent COVID-19.

This clone appeared a few times. This chain links TRBV5-8 with TRBJ2-2; tentatively, D is TRBD1 (5 bases). The V gene lost 0 bases and the J gene lost 2 bases, with 8 bases spanning the gap. The germline gives CDR1 SGHTS, CDR2 YDEGEE. The CDR3 covers 15 residues. This CDR3 is CASSLEGINTGELFF. The CDR3 DNA reads as TGTGCCAGCAGCTTGGAGGGGATTAACACCGGGGAGCTGTTTTTT.

The chain uses TRBV28 and TRBJ2-7; 9 nucleotides agree with TRBD1. CDR3 length: 15 amino acids. Germline assignment: CDR1 MDHEN and CDR2 SYDVKM. The V segment lost 2 bases and the J segment 2 bases; nucleotides outside the gene matches: 4. The CDR3 here is CASSLGTGTTYEQYF. CDR3 DNA: TGTGCCAGCAGTTTAGGGACAGGGACAACCTACGAGCAGTACTTC.

The genes are TRBV3-1 (or the pseudogene TRBV3-2) and TRBJ2-3, with TRBD2 matching over 8 bases. CDR1 and CDR2 (germline): LGHDT, YNNKEL (reference sequence). V was pared by 0 bases and J by 0 bases, with 8 bases of the junction left unmatched. The CDR3 contains 18 residues. CDR3 DNA sequence: TGTGCCAGCAGCCAAGAAAGCCTAGCGGGTTCTAGCACAGATACGCAGTATTTT. Protein: CASSQESLAGSSTDTQYF.

The V call is TRBV7-2, the J call TRBJ2-3; TRBD2 aligns across 9 bases. Germline CDR1 is SGHTA and CDR2 is FQGNSA. The CDR3 has 15 amino acids. The junction had 9 bases not matched to a gene; V was cut back by 6 bases and J by 5 bases. CDR3 nucleotides: TGTGCCAGCAGTATAGCGGGAGTTTTGAAAGATACGCAGTATTTT. This sequence encodes CASSIAGVLKDTQYF.

The rearrangement joins TRBV27 to TRBJ1-4; 7 bases fit TRBD1. V trimming: 5 bases; J trimming: 0 bases; junction bases outside the gene matches: 9. Germline CDR1 MNHEY, CDR2 SMNVEV (reference sequence). CDR3 length equals 17 residues. The CDR3 reads CASSPARQGTTNEKLFF. The CDR3 DNA follows: TGTGCCAGCAGTCCCGCCCGACAGGGCACAACTAATGAAAAACTGTTTTTT. Full variable domain (missing parts from reference TRBV27 and TRBJ1-4): EAQVTQNPRYLITVTGKKLTVTCSQNMNHEYMSWYRQDPGLGLRQIYYSMNVEVTDKGDVPEGYKVSRKEKRNFPLILESPSPNQTSLYFCASSPARQGTTNEKLFFGSGTQLSVL.

V usage is TRBV27 and J usage is TRBJ2-3; TRBD2 matches 12 bases. CDR3 length equals 13 residues. Germline CDR1 and CDR2: MNHEY and SMNVEV (reference sequence). The V gene end was trimmed by 6 bases and the J gene end by 7 bases; junction bases not matched to a gene: 2. This chain's CDR3 is CASRGTSGYTQYF. The CDR3 nucleotides are TGTGCCAGCAGAGGGACTAGCGGGTATACGCAGTATTTT.